The 23 T cell receptor beta chains in this list originate from one sample, sequenced in a study of molecular identifiers for immune sequencing clone quantification. TCRdb analysed the PCR reads with MiXCR anew, one entry per CDR3 protein. The sample carries some 650,000 distinct CDR3 sequences, 20% recorded once. The sequenced sample consisted of naive CD8+ T cells from blood, with Jurkat cell RNA spiked in. Subset indicated: FACS-sorted CD8+CD4-CCR7+CD45RA+ naive T cells. Receptors were obtained from a human donor in good health. Some libraries in this study had Jurkat cell RNA spiked in.

The V gene is TRBV13, the J gene TRBJ2-1; 10 bases line up with TRBD1. Losses at the gene ends were 5 bases for V and 2 bases for J; bases not matched to a gene: 6. The CDR3 extends over 16 amino acids. Germline V gives CDR1 PRHDT, CDR2 FYEKMQ (reference sequence). The CDR3 here is CASSPSDRGAYNEQFF. CDR3 nucleotide sequence: TGTGCCAGCAGCCCCTCGGACAGGGGGGCCTACAATGAGCAGTTCTTC.

The table lists this clonotype with many counts. The rearrangement links TRBV25-1 to TRBJ2-1; no clear D gene. The germline V gene encodes CDR1 MGHDK and CDR2 SYGVNS. V was trimmed by 10 bases and J by 0 bases, leaving 22 bases between them. The CDR3 totals 17 residues. The chain's CDR3 is CATVTHHSYSSYNEQFF. The CDR3 DNA reads TGTGCCACCGTGACCCACCATAGCTATAGCTCCTACAATGAGCAGTTCTTC.

J is TRBJ2-7 and V is TRBV6-2 or TRBV6-3; the match to TRBD2 covers 9 bases. Trimming removed 1 base from V and 7 bases from J; junction bases left unmatched: 14. Germline loops: CDR1 MNHEY, CDR2 SVGEGT. CDR3 length: 17 amino acids. The CDR3 bases are TGTGCCAGCAGTTACTTGAAATCGCGGGGGGGCCTTGGGGAGCAGTACTTC. Its protein product is CASSYLKSRGGLGEQYF.

At least ten counts were recorded for this clonotype. This chain connects TRBV7-7 to TRBJ2-3; the match to TRBD2 covers 16 bases. With 5 bases clipped from V and 6 bases from J, the junction kept 5 bases outside the gene matches. Germline assignment: CDR1 SSHAT and CDR2 FNYEAQ (reference sequence). The CDR3 is made up of 16 amino acids. The CDR3 sequence: CASSPGTSGGADTQYF. Written as DNA, the CDR3 is TGTGCCAGCAGCCCCGGGACTAGCGGGGGGGCCGATACGCAGTATTTT.

This clonotype was detected ten times or more. The chain employs TRBV4-1 and TRBJ2-1; D is unresolved. The V gene's germline CDR1 is MGHRA and CDR2 YSYEKL. This CDR3 has 18 residues. Trimming left V 5 bases short and J 0 bases short, with 20 bases between. CDR3 residues: CASSYPLVPGSSYNEQFF. In DNA, the CDR3 is TGCGCCAGCAGCTACCCTTTGGTGCCCGGAAGCTCCTACAATGAGCAGTTCTTC.

This clonotype was seen ten or more times. This chain connects TRBV5-4 to TRBJ2-3, with D perhaps TRBD1 (7 bases). V was trimmed by 9 bases and J by 1 base, leaving 12 bases between them. The CDR3 consists of 13 residues. Germline-derived CDR1 and CDR2 are SGHNT and YYREEE (reference sequence). In nucleotides, the CDR3 is TGTGCCAACGCCAGGGGGGGCACAGATACGCAGTATTTT. This codes for CANARGGTDTQYF.

This clonotype was detected a few times. This chain joins TRBV6-4 and TRBJ1-1; D unresolved. CDR1 and CDR2 from the germline V gene are MRHNA and SNTAGT. The CDR3 is 16 amino acids. V was clipped by 10 bases and J by 0 bases, with 21 bases between them. The CDR3 region has the DNA TGTGCCATCAAGGAGGGTTTGGAGGGAGTGAACACTGAAGCTTTCTTT. It encodes CAIKEGLEGVNTEAFF.

The table lists this clonotype with many counts. This chain uses TRBV19 with TRBJ2-3, with 10 bases that match TRBD2. The V and J ends lost 10 bases and 4 bases, in that order; junction bases with no gene match: 14. The CDR3 sequence is 16 residues long. CDR1 is LNHDA, CDR2 SQIVND, per germline (reference sequence). The DNA of the CDR3 is TGTGCCACCACCGACCTGACTAGCGGGTCCCCAGATACGCAGTATTTT. Residues: CATTDLTSGSPDTQYF.

In its sample, this clonotype was seen many times. The genes are TRBV6-2 or TRBV6-3 and TRBJ2-3; 7 bases line up with TRBD2. Germline CDR1 MNHEY, CDR2 SVGEGT. The CDR3 has 16 residues. After removal of 2 bases from V and 3 bases from J, the junction contained 8 bases not matched to a gene. CDR3 coding DNA: TGTGCCAGCAGTTACAGTTCAGCGGGATCGACAGATACGCAGTATTTT. Its protein product is CASSYSSAGSTDTQYF.

This clonotype has just one count. Being one base from a much bigger clone, this may be a read error. V is TRBV27 and J is TRBJ2-7, with 13 bases matching TRBD2. CDR3 size: 14 residues. Looked up from germline, CDR1 is MNHEY and CDR2 is SMNVEV (reference sequence). In nucleotides, the CDR3 is TGTGCCAGCAGTTTAGGACTAGCGGGGGTCGAGCGGTACTTC. Translating gives CASSLGLAGVERYF.

Concerning this clonotype itself: Given a much more abundant clone one base away, this may be a read error. This chain uses TRBV28 with TRBJ2-7, with 10 bases that match TRBD2. This CDR3 has 12 amino acids. Germline V gives CDR1 MDHEN, CDR2 SYDVKM. CDR3 nucleotide sequence: TGTGCCAGCAGTTTATTAGCGGGGGGCAGCCGCTTC. Encoded protein: CASSLLAGGSRF.

This clonotype was observed at least ten times. The chain couples TRBV12-3 or TRBV12-4 to TRBJ1-1, with TRBD1 as a possible D gene (5 bases). The CDR3 has 14 residues. V lost 6 bases to trimming and J lost 6 bases, with 17 bases between them. The CDR3 DNA sequence: TGTGCCAGCAGATACGGGCAGGGACCTTCTGAAGCTTTCTTT. Translated: CASRYGQGPSEAFF.

The sample holds many counts of this clonotype. The genes are TRBV19 and TRBJ2-7; D unclear. Trimming pared 1 base from V and 5 bases from J, leaving 15 bases between. Germline values: CDR1 LNHDA, CDR2 SQIVND (reference sequence). CDR3 size: 15 residues. The DNA for the CDR3 is TGTGCCAGTAGTATAGGTGACTCTCGGTCCCACGAGCAGTACTTC. It translates to CASSIGDSRSHEQYF.

This clonotype was counted at least ten times. CDR3 amino acids: CSARTDWGNTEAFF. CDR3 DNA: TGCAGTGCTAGGACTGACTGGGGGAACACTGAAGCTTTCTTT. The chain joins TRBV20-1 to TRBJ1-1; D is unclear. The CDR3 covers 14 residues. The V end lost 3 bases, the J end lost 1 base, and 12 bases lay between the germline ends. Germline CDR1 is DFQATT and CDR2 is SNEGSKA (reference sequence).

This clonotype was picked up a small number of times. This rearrangement joins TRBV6-5 to TRBJ2-3, with TRBD2 identical over 8 bases. The CDR3 loop spans 16 amino acids. CDR1 MNHEY and CDR2 SVGAGI come from the germline V gene. V was pared by 5 bases and J by 2 bases, with 9 bases of the junction left unmatched. CDR3 amino acids: CASSPGLASHTDTQYF. The CDR3 region has the DNA TGTGCCAGCAGTCCCGGACTAGCCTCCCACACAGATACGCAGTATTTT.

The gene calls are TRBV11-3 and TRBJ1-1; D possibly corresponds to TRBD1 (5 bases). The CDR3 spans 17 residues. In germline, CDR1 is SGHNT, CDR2 YENEEA. V dropped 0 bases and J dropped 5 bases, with 19 bases sitting between them. CDR3 protein: CASSLDRRGGMGTEAFF. The CDR3 DNA follows: TGTGCCAGCAGCTTAGATCGGCGTGGGGGAATGGGGACTGAAGCTTTCTTT.

CDR3 DNA sequence: TGTGCCAGTAGTGGGGCCCGCGGGGAGCAGTACTTC. It translates to CASSGARGEQYF. The V gene is TRBV19, the J gene TRBJ2-7; possibly TRBD1 or TRBD2 for D (5 bases each). Trimming pared 5 bases from V and 7 bases from J, leaving 12 bases between. This CDR3 has 12 residues. Germline assignment: CDR1 LNHDA and CDR2 SQIVND (reference sequence). Full variable domain (outside the CDR3, taken from reference TRBV19 and TRBJ2-7): DGGITQSPKYLFRKEGQNVTLSCEQNLNHDAMYWYRQDPGQGLRLIYYSQIVNDFQKGDIAEGYSVSREKKESFPLTVTSAQKNPTAFYLCASSGARGEQYFGPGTRLTVT.

This clonotype was recorded at least ten times. The chain carries TRBV12-3 or TRBV12-4 and TRBJ2-2; 10 positions match TRBD2. The length of the CDR3 is 18 residues. The trim removed 6 bases at V and 0 bases at J, leaving 10 bases unmatched. In DNA form, the CDR3 reads TGTGCCAGCAGCACCCTAACTAGCGGGGTGACGAACACCGGGGAGCTGTTTTTT. This encodes CASSTLTSGVTNTGELFF.

This clonotype was picked up many times. The chain recombines TRBV28 with TRBJ1-2, with 8 bases matching TRBD1. With V trimmed by 4 bases and J by 2 bases, 9 bases remained unmatched. The CDR3 spans 16 residues. Germline V gene lookup returns CDR1 MDHEN and CDR2 SYDVKM. CDR3 DNA sequence: TGTGCCAGCAGTTCCCTTCCCAGGACAGGGAACTATGGCTACACCTTC. Protein product: CASSSLPRTGNYGYTF.

This clonotype appeared many times. The genes are TRBV7-2 and TRBJ2-5; 15 bases match TRBD2. The germline CDR1 and CDR2 sequences are SGHTA and FQGNSA. V lost 0 bases, J lost 5 bases, and 1 base stayed unmatched. The length of the CDR3 is 16 residues. This CDR3 reads CASSLAGLAGGETQYF. CDR3 DNA sequence: TGTGCCAGCAGCTTAGCGGGACTAGCGGGAGGCGAGACCCAGTACTTC. The full variable domain, its missing parts supplied by reference TRBV7-2 and TRBJ2-5, is GAGVSQSPSNKVTEKGKDVELRCDPISGHTALYWYRQSLGQGLEFLIYFQGNSAPDKSGLPSDRFSAERTGGSVSTLTIQRTQQEDSAVYLCASSLAGLAGGETQYFGPGTRLLVL.

On this clonotype: Lacking the conserved final phenylalanine or tryptophan, this CDR3 likely reflects a read error. This rearrangement joins TRBV12-3 or TRBV12-4 to TRBJ2-5; 9 bases are shared with TRBD2. The CDR3 loop spans 13 amino acids. CDR3 bases: TGTGCCAGCAGTCTAGCGGGGAGAGAGACCCAGTACTCC. This codes for CASSLAGRETQYS.

This clonotype appeared a few times. V and J are TRBV20-1 and TRBJ2-7; 10 nucleotides align to TRBD2. In germline, CDR1 is DFQATT, CDR2 SNEGSKA (reference sequence). With 4 bases clipped from V and 0 bases from J, the junction kept 9 bases outside the gene matches. The CDR3 consists of 16 residues. CDR3 DNA: TGCAGTGCTAATTTCCTAGCGGGAGTCAACTCCTACGAGCAGTACTTC. It translates to CSANFLAGVNSYEQYF.

This clonotype was recorded at least ten times. The CDR3 nucleotides are TGTGCCAGCAGCGTAGGGAGGACTTGGAACGGGGCCAACGTCCTGACTTTC. This codes for CASSVGRTWNGANVLTF. The chain joins TRBV9 to TRBJ2-6; weak D call: TRBD2 (5 bases). This CDR3 region has 17 residues. Trimming removed 0 bases at V and 4 bases at J, with 14 bases between. CDR1 SGDLS and CDR2 YYNGEE come from the germline V gene.